A selection of T cell receptor beta chains follows, all from one sample in a study of blood T cells in healthy people across ages. One entry per CDR3 protein, called by TCRdb with MiXCR from the 5' RACE reads. The repertoire consists of 780,000 or so distinct CDR3 sequences, with 56% occurring once and the leading ten covering approximately 24%. The sequencing sample was made of blood. The origin of the receptors is a man aged 35 to 55 in good health. Each CDR3 is given without its conserved first and last residue. D genes are given only for firm matches.

>13|TRBV25-1|NA|TRBJ2-7
ASSELGSGSYEQY
>18|TRBV3-1|NA|TRBJ2-5
ASSQVSGSFHWIAWETQY
>11|TRBV6-4|NA|TRBJ1-1
ASPRESNTEAF
>15|TRBV5-1|NA|TRBJ2-6
ASSLALGASGANVLT
>12|TRBV5-1|NA|TRBJ2-5
ASSLDSTYNEQY
>12|TRBV7-3|NA|TRBJ1-1
ASSQTNMNTEAF
>14|TRBV4-3|TRBD1|TRBJ2-1
ASSQEGRGHNDEQF
>15|TRBV7-6|TRBD1|TRBJ1-4
ASSAGQGASANEKLF
>12|TRBV7-2|NA|TRBJ2-1
ASSPLTSTNEQF
>12|TRBV9|TRBD2|TRBJ2-5
ASSAGLAQETQY
>13|TRBV3-1|NA|TRBJ1-1
ASSSYRVEDTEAF
>14|TRBV7-2|NA|TRBJ1-2
ASSPRSSEPNYGYT
>14|TRBV24-1|TRBD1|TRBJ2-3
ATSDRTGGATDTQY
>14|TRBV9|NA|TRBJ2-7
ASSPATGQRSYEQY
>11|TRBV29-1|NA|TRBJ1-3
SVEPQSGNTIY
>15|TRBV5-1|TRBD1|TRBJ2-6
ASSPTGGVSGANVLT
>13|TRBV27|NA|TRBJ2-1
ASTSYGTVDNEQF
>11|TRBV13|TRBD1|TRBJ2-5
ASSLQGVQTQY
>12|TRBV20-1|NA|NA
SARDPGGRYEQY
>12|TRBV7-3|NA|TRBJ1-6
ASSPQGVGSPLH
>10|TRBV15|NA|TRBJ2-7
ATSRVGSGQY
>14|TRBV7-3|NA|TRBJ2-1
ASSPPRRGQRNEQF
>11|TRBV11-2|NA|TRBJ2-5
ASSLGGRGEQY
>13|TRBV6-1|NA|TRBJ2-1
ASSVTPGITGEQF
>14|TRBV24-1|TRBD1|TRBJ1-2
ATSDGSIYGQGGYT
>12|TRBV4-1|NA|TRBJ2-1
ASSHTPVYNEQF
>14|TRBV4-1|TRBD2|TRBJ2-3
ASSQGGTSGRDTQY
>10|TRBV12-3/TRBV12-4|NA|TRBJ1-1
ASSLEPGRAF
>16|TRBV7-9|NA|TRBJ2-1
ASSLAGSGTRAYNEQF
>14|TRBV5-1|NA|TRBJ1-4
ASSLGVTGLNEKLF
>9|TRBV28|NA|TRBJ2-1
ASGRANEQF
>11|TRBV2|NA|TRBJ2-1
ASSDSSIDEQF
>13|TRBV20-1|NA|TRBJ2-7
SARGLASTSYEQY
>12|TRBV5-1|TRBD1|TRBJ1-5
ASSSGQGKQPQH
>14|TRBV9|NA|TRBJ2-3
ASSVEPYRATDTQY
>12|TRBV29-1|TRBD2|TRBJ2-1
SVAGLAGGGEQF
>14|TRBV12-3/TRBV12-4|TRBD1|TRBJ2-7
ASRRVSDRDHYEQY
>11|TRBV6-1|TRBD1|TRBJ2-5
ASNWGQEETQY
>15|TRBV11-2|NA|TRBJ2-1
ASSLVPSGRLYNEQF
>12|TRBV28|TRBD1|TRBJ1-4
ASSLGTGLEKLF
>13|TRBV28|TRBD2|TRBJ2-7
ASTFSGSVSYEQY
>14|TRBV28|NA|TRBJ2-5
AGSPVGAGGKETQY
>13|TRBV7-2|NA|TRBJ2-3
ASSLGRSATDTQY
>15|TRBV7-2|TRBD2|TRBJ2-5
ASSLVARTRSQETQY
>12|TRBV14|TRBD1|TRBJ2-4
ATGGWLAKNIQY
>14|TRBV9|TRBD2|TRBJ2-1
ASSPLGLAGVNEQF